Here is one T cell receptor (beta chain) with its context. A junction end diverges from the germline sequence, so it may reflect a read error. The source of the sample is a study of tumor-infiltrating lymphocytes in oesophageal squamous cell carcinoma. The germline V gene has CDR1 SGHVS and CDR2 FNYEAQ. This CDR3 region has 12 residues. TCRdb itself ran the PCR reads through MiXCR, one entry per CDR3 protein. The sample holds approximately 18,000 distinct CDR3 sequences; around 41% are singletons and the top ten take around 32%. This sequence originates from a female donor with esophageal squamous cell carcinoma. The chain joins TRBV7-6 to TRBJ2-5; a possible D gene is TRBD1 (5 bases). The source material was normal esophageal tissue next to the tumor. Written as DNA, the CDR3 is TGTGCCAGCAGCTTCGGACAAGGACCCCTCCACTTC. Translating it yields CASSFGQGPLHF.